This note documents a single T cell receptor (beta chain) sequence. The sample is drawn from a study of PD-1 blockade in classical Hodgkin lymphoma. Exposure to brentuximab vedotin varied, and each patient had relapsed following autologous stem cell transplantation. Here immunoSEQ multiplex PCR was the method, and the copy in TCRdb shows in-frame clones only, minus some. The data show about 22,000 clones, roughly 80% seen once. V was shortened by 6 bases and J by 2 bases, with 13 bases between the two germline ends. This CDR3 comprises 14 residues. Germline loops: CDR1 SQVTM, CDR2 ANQGSEA. The chain is built from TRBV29-1 and TRBJ2-2, with D possibly being TRBD1 or TRBD2 (5 bases each). The sequencing here drew on peripheral blood mononuclear cells (PBMCs), taken before the second cycle of nivolumab. This clonotype was obtained from a human donor with classical Hodgkin lymphoma. The CDR3 nucleotides read TGCAGCGTATTCGGGACCGTCAACACCGGGGAGCTGTTTTTT. Translation: CSVFGTVNTGELFF.